Below are 22 T cell receptor beta chains sequenced from a single sample in a study of T cell responses to AZD1222 COVID-19 vaccine. Using immunoSEQ multiplex PCR, the repertoire was profiled, and TCRdb retains in-frame clones only, with some absent. This table holds about 180,000 clones, 94% found once. The sample consisted of peripheral blood, taken 28 days after the second AZD1222 dose. The receptors derive from an adult who received the AZD1222 COVID-19 vaccine.

V gene TRBV12-5 combines with J gene TRBJ1-5; D uncertain. This CDR3 has 16 amino acids. Looked up from germline, CDR1 is LGHNT and CDR2 is FRNRAP. The V end was cut by 0 bases, the J end by 0 bases, with 9 bases between. Here the CDR3 DNA reads TGTGCTAGTGGTTTGGTAGTTGGGTATAGCAATCAGCCCCAGCATTTT. Translating gives CASGLVVGYSNQPQHF.

This sequence joins TRBV7-9 and TRBJ1-5; tentative D call: TRBD1 (5 bases). The CDR3 is 12 residues long. The germline V gene has CDR1 SEHNR and CDR2 FQNEAQ (reference sequence). Trimming pared 5 bases from V and 5 bases from J, leaving 7 bases between. The CDR3 spells CASSQGYQPQHF. The DNA of the CDR3 is TGTGCCAGCAGCCAGGGTTATCAGCCCCAGCATTTT.

The rearrangement joins TRBV7-8 to TRBJ1-1; TRBD1 aligns across 7 bases. This CDR3 is built from 13 residues. CDR1 is SGHVS, CDR2 FQNEAQ, per germline. Trimming took 5 bases from V and 5 from J; bases not matched to a gene: 5. Here the CDR3 DNA reads TGTGCCAGCAGCCTCGACAGGGATACTGAAGCTTTCTTT. Its translation is CASSLDRDTEAFF.

This chain connects TRBV28 to TRBJ2-3; D may be TRBD1 (5 bases). CDR1 MDHEN and CDR2 SYDVKM come from the germline V gene. Trimming stripped 6 bases from V and 5 bases from J, with 9 bases between. The CDR3 runs 12 residues. The CDR3 DNA is TGTGCCAGCAGGGGGCAGGGAGATACGCAGTATTTT. Encoded protein: CASRGQGDTQYF.

A single count supports this clone. The chain couples TRBV13 to TRBJ1-2; 7 bases align to TRBD1. Trimming cost V 5 bases and J 5 bases; bases outside gene matches: 11. The CDR3 contains 15 residues. Germline CDR1 and CDR2: PRHDT and FYEKMQ (reference sequence). This CDR3 is CASSQHRDSPYGYTF. The DNA for the CDR3 is TGTGCCAGCAGCCAACACCGGGACAGTCCTTATGGCTACACCTTC.

In this sample, this clone turned up once. V gene TRBV18 combines with J gene TRBJ1-3, with D hard to call. This CDR3 has 15 amino acids. V dropped 4 bases and J dropped 4 bases, with 14 bases sitting between them. CDR1 KGHSH and CDR2 LQKENI come from the germline V gene. CDR3 in DNA: TGTGCCAGCTCACTTACACCTCATAAGGGAAACACCATATATTTT. It is translated as CASSLTPHKGNTIYF.

The gene calls are TRBV2 and TRBJ1-5, with D tentatively TRBD1 (6 bases). Trimming pared 1 base from V and 9 bases from J, leaving 13 bases between. The V gene's germline CDR1 is SNHLY and CDR2 FYNNEI. The CDR3 is 14 amino acids. This chain's CDR3 is CASSEGGGAGPQHF. In DNA form, the CDR3 reads TGTGCCAGCAGTGAAGGCGGGGGCGCGGGGCCCCAGCATTTT.

The chain has TRBV5-5 and TRBJ1-2; a weak D match, TRBD1 (6 bases). Germline CDR1 and CDR2: SGHKS and YYEKEE (reference sequence). This CDR3 is built from 15 residues. Deletions cut 0 bases from V and 6 bases from J, with 15 bases between. The CDR3 DNA reads as TGTGCCAGCAGCTTGGCGGGTAGGGGGTCGGATGGCTACACCTTC. Translating gives CASSLAGRGSDGYTF.

The rearrangement uses TRBV3-1 (or the pseudogene TRBV3-2) and TRBJ1-5; D is unclear. The CDR3 has 14 amino acids. Trimming removed 0 bases from V and 7 bases from J, with 10 bases in between. CDR1 is LGHDT, CDR2 YNNKEL, per germline (reference sequence). This CDR3 is CASSQDLVGQPQHF. As DNA, the CDR3 is TGTGCCAGCAGCCAAGATCTCGTGGGGCAGCCCCAGCATTTT.

DNA for the CDR3: TGTGCCAGCAGCCAAGAGGCAGGGAACCAGTATGGCTACACCTTC. Translating it yields CASSQEAGNQYGYTF. V usage is TRBV4-2 and J usage is TRBJ1-2; D is possibly TRBD1 (5 bases). The CDR3 totals 15 residues. Germline CDR1 LGHNA, CDR2 YNFKEQ. Trimming removed 0 bases at V and 5 bases at J, with 13 bases between.

J is TRBJ1-1 and V is TRBV4-3, with D perhaps matching TRBD1 (6 bases). This CDR3 has 15 residues. Germline CDR1 and CDR2: LGHNA and YSLEER. V dropped 7 bases and J dropped 1 base, with 16 bases sitting between them. CDR3: CASTGTDRRNTEAFF. The CDR3 nucleotides are TGCGCCAGCACCGGGACGGACAGAAGGAACACTGAAGCTTTCTTT.

This clone was observed a single time. V gene TRBV5-5 combines with J gene TRBJ1-1; 8 nucleotides match TRBD1. The ends lost 2 bases at V and 0 bases at J; junction bases unmatched: 6. CDR1 is SGHKS, CDR2 YYEKEE, per germline (reference sequence). The CDR3 runs to 16 residues. CDR3 DNA sequence: TGTGCCAGCAGCTTATTTCAGGGGGCGTTGAACACTGAAGCTTTCTTT. This translates into CASSLFQGALNTEAFF.

The chain recombines TRBV7-9 with TRBJ2-1, with 7 bases fitting TRBD1. The CDR3 length is 17 residues. Germline V lookup: CDR1 SEHNR, CDR2 FQNEAQ (reference sequence). V lost 5 bases to trimming and J lost 3 bases; unmatched junction nucleotides: 13. CDR3 sequence (DNA): TGTGCCAGCAGCGCAAGACAGGGACGGGGCTACTACAATGAGCAGTTCTTC. Translation gives CASSARQGRGYYNEQFF. The whole variable domain, remainder taken from reference TRBV7-9 and TRBJ2-1, is DTGVSQNPRHKITKRGQNVTFRCDPISEHNRLYWYRQTLGQGPEFLTYFQNEAQLEKSRLLSDRFSAERPKGSFSTLEIQRTEQGDSAMYLCASSARQGRGYYNEQFFGPGTRLTVL.

The rearrangement links TRBV7-6 to TRBJ2-1, with 7 bases lining up with TRBD2. CDR1 and CDR2 from the germline V gene are SGHVS and FNYEAQ. The CDR3 runs 16 residues. V was clipped by 5 bases and J by 1 base; unmatched bases: 8. The CDR3 sequence is CASSPAGILSYNEQFF. The CDR3 DNA follows: TGTGCCAGCAGCCCAGCGGGGATTCTATCCTACAATGAGCAGTTCTTC. Supplemented by reference TRBV7-6 and TRBJ2-1, the full variable domain reads GAGVSQSPRYKVTKRGQDVALRCDPISGHVSLYWYRQALGQGPEFLTYFNYEAQQDKSGLPNDRFSAERPEGSISTLTIQRTEQRDSAMYRCASSPAGILSYNEQFFGPGTRLTVL.

With regard to this clone: The same CDR3 can be traced to other DNA sequences in this sample. The chain couples TRBV19 to TRBJ1-1; the D gene is possibly TRBD1 (6 bases). Germline V lookup: CDR1 LNHDA, CDR2 SQIVND (reference sequence). Between the trimmed V and J ends, which lost 5 bases and 1 base, there was a span of 8 bases. This CDR3 has 13 residues. The CDR3 spells CASSPTGNTEAFF. Here the CDR3 DNA reads TGTGCCAGTAGTCCGACAGGGAACACTGAAGCTTTCTTT.

V is TRBV5-5 and J is TRBJ2-1; 12 bases map to TRBD2. V shed 0 bases, J shed 3 bases, and the junction held 1 base outside the gene matches. The V gene's germline CDR1 is SGHKS and CDR2 YYEKEE (reference sequence). The CDR3 runs 16 residues. CDR3: CASSLGLAGDYNEQFF. As DNA, the CDR3 is TGTGCCAGCAGCTTGGGACTAGCGGGGGACTACAATGAGCAGTTCTTC. Complete variable domain (other parts from reference TRBV5-5 and TRBJ2-1): DAGVTQSPTHLIKTRGQQVTLRCSPISGHKSVSWYQQVLGQGPQFIFQYYEKEERGRGNFPDRFSARQFPNYSSELNVNALLLGDSALYLCASSLGLAGDYNEQFFGPGTRLTVL.

The V call is TRBV12-3 or TRBV12-4, the J call TRBJ1-3; D remains ambiguous. The CDR3 has 13 amino acids. V lost 5 bases and J lost 2, with 7 bases in between. The CDR3 coding sequence is TGTGCCAGCAGTACAGTCACTGGAAACACCATATATTTT. It specifies CASSTVTGNTIYF.

This clone was found once. The chain recombines TRBV2 with TRBJ1-4; weak D call: TRBD1 (5 bases). Per the germline V gene, CDR1 is SNHLY and CDR2 is FYNNEI. The CDR3 runs 15 residues. V lost 8 bases to trimming and J lost 3 bases, with 16 bases between them. CDR3 sequence: CASRPLGDPNEKLFF. The CDR3 nucleotides read TGTGCCAGCCGACCTTTGGGGGATCCTAATGAAAAACTGTTTTTT.

The chain recombines TRBV6-2 or TRBV6-3 with TRBJ2-3; no clear D. Per the germline V gene, CDR1 is MNHEY and CDR2 is SVGEGT. The CDR3 has 13 residues. V was trimmed by 4 bases and J by 0 bases, leaving 5 bases between them. The CDR3 sequence: CASSSTSTDTQYF. As DNA, the CDR3 is TGTGCCAGCAGTTCTACCAGCACAGATACGCAGTATTTT.

The chain recombines TRBV12-3 or TRBV12-4 with TRBJ1-6; maybe TRBD1 (6 bases). The CDR3 is made up of 13 amino acids. V was trimmed by 5 bases and J by 12 bases, leaving 14 bases between them. CDR3 loop: CASSLKQGQPLHF. As DNA, the CDR3 is TGTGCCAGCAGTCTCAAACAGGGTCAACCCCTCCACTTT.

This chain uses TRBV9 with TRBJ1-1; 7 bases are shared with TRBD1. The J segment lost 4 bases and the V segment lost 2 bases, leaving 8 bases of the junction unmatched. The CDR3 covers 15 residues. CDR1 is SGDLS and CDR2 is YYNGEE in the germline V gene. Here the CDR3 reads CASSVGRGRVTEAFF. The CDR3, as DNA: TGTGCCAGCAGCGTGGGCAGGGGGAGGGTCACTGAAGCTTTCTTT.

J is TRBJ2-1 and V is TRBV2, with 8 bases identical to TRBD1. Germline-derived CDR1 and CDR2 are SNHLY and FYNNEI. CDR3 length: 12 amino acids. Trimming removed 11 bases from V and 7 bases from J; junction bases left unmatched: 7. The CDR3: CAGRDRWNEQFF. As DNA, the CDR3 is TGTGCCGGACGGGACAGGTGGAATGAGCAGTTCTTC.